Listed below are T cell receptor beta chains from one sample, sequenced in a study of OX40 agonist ivuxolimab in advanced cancers. The protocol was immunoSEQ multiplex PCR, while the TCRdb copy is restricted to in-frame clones and leaves out a portion. The repertoire includes about 82,000 clones, around four fifths of them detected once, and approximately 0.9% sits in the top ten. The material sequenced was CD4+ or CD8+ T cells sorted from blood, taken in a trial of the OX40 agonist ivuxolimab. These receptors all come from an adult with an advanced solid tumor such as melanoma, head and neck, liver or kidney cancer. The CDR3 runs from the conserved cysteine through the conserved F or W. The D gene is left open where the match is weak. The size of a clone is reported for some rows only, either as once, few or many, or as a class for expanded clones.

D gene	V gene	clone size	J gene	CDR3 DNA	CDR3 protein
NA	TRBV6-6	NA	TRBJ1-2	TGTGCCAGCAGGCCCCCCCAAGAGTATGGCTACACCTTC	CASRPPQEYGYTF
TRBD2	TRBV30	NA	TRBJ2-2	TGTGCCTGGACCTCACTAGCGGCGGTCGTCGGGGAGCTGTTTTTT	CAWTSLAAVVGELFF
NA	TRBV5-1	NA	TRBJ1-1	TGCGCCAGCAGCTCCCAGGGAGATGGGGGCACTGAAGCTTTCTTT	CASSSQGDGGTEAFF
NA	TRBV19	NA	TRBJ2-1	TGTGCCAGTAGTATAAGGGGCAGGGATTACAATGAGCAGTTCTTC	CASSIRGRDYNEQFF
NA	TRBV2	NA	TRBJ2-5	TGTGCCAGCAGTGTCAGGGGAGAGACCCAGTACTTC	CASSVRGETQYF
NA	TRBV12-5	NA	TRBJ1-1	TGTGCTAGTGGTTTGGTTGCAGGGGTGCACCCTGAAGCTTTCTTT	CASGLVAGVHPEAFF
TRBD2	TRBV5-1	NA	TRBJ2-1	TGCGCCAGCAGCTTGCGGTTCCGTAGGACTAGCGGGGGGGATATCTCCTACAATGAGCAGTTCTTC	CASSLRFRRTSGGDISYNEQFF
NA	TRBV4-2	NA	TRBJ1-5	TGTGCCAGCAGCCAGGATCTGCGGGAGGGCGGGCAGCCCCAGCATTTT	CASSQDLREGGQPQHF
TRBD1	TRBV14	NA	TRBJ2-1	TGTGCCAGCAGCCAAAGCTATCGGGCACCTCGGGACAGGCACACGAGCTCCTACAATGAGCAGTTCTTC	CASSQSYRAPRDRHTSSYNEQFF
NA	TRBV7-2	NA	TRBJ2-3	TGTGCCAGCAGCTTTTATGTAGATACGCAGTATTTT	CASSFYVDTQYF
NA	TRBV29-1	few	TRBJ1-1	TGCAGCGTTGGGAACCCCCTGAACACTGAAGCTTTCTTT	CSVGNPLNTEAFF
NA	TRBV4-3	few	TRBJ1-1	TGCGCCAGCAGCCAAGAAGCCCCGGGGTCATGGGACACTGAAGCTTTCTTT	CASSQEAPGSWDTEAFF
NA	TRBV10-3	few	TRBJ2-3	TGTGCCACCGCTTGGCTAAGCACAGGGCGGGCAGATACGCAGTATTTT	CATAWLSTGRADTQYF
NA	TRBV19	NA	TRBJ2-2	TGTGCCAGTAGTATCCTCAACAGAGAGAACACCGGGGAGCTGTTTTTT	CASSILNRENTGELFF
NA	TRBV7-3	NA	TRBJ2-1	TGTGCCAGCAGCCCCCGCGGAGGGGGCGCAAATAGTGAGCAGTTCTTC	CASSPRGGGANSEQFF
TRBD2	TRBV7-6	NA	TRBJ2-2	TGTGCCAGCAGCTCGGGGACTAGCGGGATTCCCACCGGGGAGCTGTTTTTT	CASSSGTSGIPTGELFF
NA	TRBV12-5	NA	TRBJ1-5	TGTGCTAGTGGTTTGAGCTCCGTCAGGGTTACCTATCAGCCCCAGCATTTT	CASGLSSVRVTYQPQHF
TRBD2	TRBV7-2	NA	TRBJ2-3	TGTGCCAGCAGCTCGCTAGCGGCTTATACGCAGTATTTT	CASSSLAAYTQYF
NA	TRBV11-2	NA	TRBJ2-7	TGTGCCAGCAGCTTAACAGGGAAGGGCTACGAGCAGTACTTC	CASSLTGKGYEQYF
NA	TRBV11-2	NA	TRBJ1-2	TGTGCCAGCAGCAGGGGCCTCCGCTATGGCTACACCTTC	CASSRGLRYGYTF
NA	TRBV7-8	NA	TRBJ1-4	TGTGCCAGCAGCTTAGATAAGGGGCCGGGGACTAATGAAAAACTGTTTTTT	CASSLDKGPGTNEKLFF
NA	TRBV2	NA	TRBJ2-3	TGTGCCAGCAGTGTTCAAGCGGAGAACACAGATACGCAGTATTTT	CASSVQAENTDTQYF
NA	TRBV5-6	NA	TRBJ1-6	TGTGCCAGCAGCCGTGGTTTATCCAATTCACCCCTCCACTTT	CASSRGLSNSPLHF
TRBD1	TRBV6-5	once	TRBJ1-2	TGTGCCAGCAGTTGGGACAGGGATGGCTATGGCTACACCTTC	CASSWDRDGYGYTF
NA	TRBV27	NA	TRBJ1-2	TGTGCCAGCAGTCTCCGGCGGGGGCACCTGGGGGGCTACACCTTC	CASSLRRGHLGGYTF
NA	TRBV21-1	NA	TRBJ1-5	TGTGCCAGCAGCAAAGTGGAAGAAAATATGGGGATTAGCAATCAGCCCCAGCATTTT	CASSKVEENMGISNQPQHF
NA	TRBV7-6	NA	TRBJ2-3	TGTGCCAGCAGCTTAAGGGGCGTTTTGGCAGATACGCAGTATTTT	CASSLRGVLADTQYF
NA	TRBV6-1	NA	TRBJ1-5	TGTGCCAGCAGTGAAATGCAGGGGAGCAATCAGCCCCAGCATTTT	CASSEMQGSNQPQHF
NA	TRBV29-1	NA	TRBJ2-7	TGCAGCGTGACGGCCAGTACCTACGAGCAGTACTTC	CSVTASTYEQYF
NA	TRBV25-1	NA	TRBJ1-2	TGTGCCAGCAGGGACAGCGAGGGCGGCTACACCTTC	CASRDSEGGYTF
TRBD1	TRBV5-1	NA	TRBJ1-2	TGCGCCAGCAGCAGGGACAGGGGGCAGGGTGGCTACACCTTC	CASSRDRGQGGYTF
NA	TRBV18	few	TRBJ1-4	TGTGCCAGCTCACCACCTCAGGGGCGGGCAGGGGAAAAACTGTTTTTT	CASSPPQGRAGEKLFF
NA	TRBV5-1	once	TRBJ1-1	TGCGCCAGCAGCTTGGGGACAAATGGCGAACCTGAAGCTTTCTTT	CASSLGTNGEPEAFF
TRBD1	TRBV23-1	once	TRBJ1-6	TGCGCCAGCAGTCACCTAGGTCCCGGGACAGGGTTCGCCCTCCACTTT	CASSHLGPGTGFALHF
NA	TRBV10-3	NA	TRBJ1-2	TGTGCCATCAGTGAGGGGGCGCAGGGGACTAACTATGGCTACACCTTC	CAISEGAQGTNYGYTF
NA	TRBV6-1	NA	TRBJ2-5	TGTGCCAGCAGCCGCGGACGGCTGAACCAAGAGACCCAGTACTTC	CASSRGRLNQETQYF
TRBD2	TRBV7-2	NA	TRBJ2-3	TGTGCCAGCAGCTTAAACGGGGGGGCTGGAGATACGCAGTATTTT	CASSLNGGAGDTQYF
NA	TRBV18	few	TRBJ1-3	TGTGCCAGCTCACCCACGGATGACTCTGGAAACACCATATATTTT	CASSPTDDSGNTIYF
NA	TRBV6-1	NA	TRBJ2-1	TGTGCCAGCTTTCCTAGCTACAATGAGCAGTTCTTC	CASFPSYNEQFF
TRBD1	TRBV5-4	few	TRBJ1-2	TGTGCCAGCAGCTGGGGACAGCGAGCTAACTATGGCTACACCTTC	CASSWGQRANYGYTF
NA	TRBV10-2	NA	TRBJ1-1	TGCGCCAGCAGTCGACGGGGCACTGAAGCTTTCTTT	CASSRRGTEAFF
NA	TRBV6-1	NA	TRBJ2-2	TGTGCCAACCAAAAACTCACCGGGGAGCTGTTTTTT	CANQKLTGELFF
TRBD1	TRBV27	NA	TRBJ2-7	TGTGCCAGCAGTCACCCACCGGGACAGGGGCTTGCTCGCTCCTACGAGCAGTACTTC	CASSHPPGQGLARSYEQYF
NA	TRBV7-9	NA	TRBJ2-5	TGTGCCAGCACTGCAGAGACCCAGTACTTC	CASTAETQYF
NA	TRBV29-1	once	TRBJ1-2	TGCAGCGTTGCAGGGGTTGAAGGCTACACCTTC	CSVAGVEGYTF
NA	TRBV4-1	NA	TRBJ1-6	TGCGCCAGCCAGGAGGGGTCCTATAATTCACCCCTCCACTTT	CASQEGSYNSPLHF
NA	TRBV7-2	NA	TRBJ2-2	TGTGCCAGCAGCTTATTAGGTCACACCGGGGAGCTGTTTTTT	CASSLLGHTGELFF
NA	TRBV2	few	TRBJ1-1	TGTGCCAGCAGTGTTGACTGGACTGAAGCTTTCTTT	CASSVDWTEAFF
NA	TRBV5-6	NA	TRBJ1-6	TGTGCCAGCACCCCGAGGAGCAGGGGTTATAATTCACCCCTCCACTTT	CASTPRSRGYNSPLHF
NA	TRBV2	NA	TRBJ1-5	TGTGCCAGCATTAAGGGTCATAATCAGCCCCAGCATTTT	CASIKGHNQPQHF
NA	TRBV7-3	NA	TRBJ1-3	TGTGCCAGCAGCCCCTCAGTGGTTCCTGGAAACACCATATATTTT	CASSPSVVPGNTIYF
NA	TRBV2	NA	TRBJ1-5	TGTGCCAGCAAAAAGGGGGAGAATCAGCCCCAGCATTTT	CASKKGENQPQHF
NA	TRBV10-3	NA	TRBJ2-3	TGTGCCATCAGGGACCTCCGCACAGATACGCAGTATTTT	CAIRDLRTDTQYF
TRBD1	TRBV5-5	NA	TRBJ1-4	TGTGCCAGCAGCTTGGACTGGGACAGGTTCCACTCAACCTTT	CASSLDWDRFHSTF